What follows describes a single T cell receptor (beta chain). Its matching antigen is unknown. The source of the sample is a study of identical twins. General study findings and limits: Invariant cells of the MAIT and iNKT types might have partly distorted the zero-insertion analyses. Insertion counts were lower in abundant cord blood beta clonotypes, a trend that memory repertoires did not show.

A universal primer site was created by template switching, with the cDNA bearing unique molecular identifiers. TCRdb used MiXCR to reprocess the 5' RACE reads, holding one entry per CDR3 protein. Of hundreds of thousands of distinct CDR3 sequences listed, around an eighth were seen once; the top ten hold around 7.2%. V lost 3 bases to trimming and J lost 7 bases, with 16 bases between them. The CDR3 has 14 residues. The V gene's germline CDR1 is SGHAT and CDR2 FQNNGV. These records were also assigned to another study, of yellow fever vaccine responses in identical twins.

The genes are TRBV11-2 and TRBJ2-7, with D perhaps TRBD2 (6 bases). What was sequenced was CD8+ T cells sorted from blood. The source is a woman aged 18-29 years in good health. Here the CDR3 DNA reads TGTGCCAGCAGCTTTAGCGGCAGGCCCGAGGAGCAGTACTTC. Encoded protein: CASSFSGRPEEQYF.